This T cell receptor beta chain is drawn from a study of PD-L1 blockade in urothelial cancer. Synthetic TCR analog templates were spiked into each PCR. Sequencing was performed with immunoSEQ multiplex PCR; in TCRdb, only in-frame clones are kept and a portion is missing. This table holds about 50,000 clones, approximately 79% found once. As for time point: pretreatment peripheral blood. Locally advanced or metastatic urothelial carcinoma was diagnosed in the patients. The study collected 1 to 8 samples per patient, pretreatment and on-treatment. J was trimmed by 9 bases and V by 4 bases; bases with no gene match: 5. Germline loops: CDR1 MDHEN, CDR2 SYDVKM. CDR3 length: 14 amino acids.

Material: PBMCs, obtained around atezolizumab (anti-PD-L1) treatment. The chain carries TRBV28 and TRBJ2-1, with 11 bases aligning to TRBD2. The clonotype originates from a man between 65 and 80 years old with urothelial cancer. The DNA for the CDR3 is TGTGCCAGCAGTTACACCGGGACTAGCGGTGAGCAGTTCTTC. The encoded protein is CASSYTGTSGEQFF.